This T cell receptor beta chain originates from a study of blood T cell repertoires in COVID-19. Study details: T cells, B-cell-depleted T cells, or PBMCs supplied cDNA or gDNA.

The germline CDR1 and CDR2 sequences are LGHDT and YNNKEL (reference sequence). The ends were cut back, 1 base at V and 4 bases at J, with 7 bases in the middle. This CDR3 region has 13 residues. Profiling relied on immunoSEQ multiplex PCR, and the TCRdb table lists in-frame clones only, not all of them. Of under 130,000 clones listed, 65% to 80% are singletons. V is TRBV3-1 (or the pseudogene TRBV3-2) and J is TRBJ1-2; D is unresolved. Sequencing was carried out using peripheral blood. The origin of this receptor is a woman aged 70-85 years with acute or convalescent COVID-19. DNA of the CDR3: TGTGCCAGCAGCCAAGGCCAGTTCTATGGCTACACCTTC. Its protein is CASSQGQFYGYTF.